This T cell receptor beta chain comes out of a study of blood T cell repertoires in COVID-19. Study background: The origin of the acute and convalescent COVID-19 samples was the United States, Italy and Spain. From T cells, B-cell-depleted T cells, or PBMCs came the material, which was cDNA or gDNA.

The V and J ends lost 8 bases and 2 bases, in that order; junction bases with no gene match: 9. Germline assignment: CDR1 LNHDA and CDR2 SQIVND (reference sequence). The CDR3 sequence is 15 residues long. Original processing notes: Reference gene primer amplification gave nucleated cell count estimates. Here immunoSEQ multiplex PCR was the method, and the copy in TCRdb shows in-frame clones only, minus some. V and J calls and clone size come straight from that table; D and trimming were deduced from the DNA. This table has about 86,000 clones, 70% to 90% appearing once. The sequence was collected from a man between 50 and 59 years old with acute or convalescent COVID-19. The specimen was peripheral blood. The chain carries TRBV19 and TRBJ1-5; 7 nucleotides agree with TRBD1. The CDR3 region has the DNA TGTGCCAGTTGGGACGCTACAGGGGGCAATCAGCCCCAGCATTTT. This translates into CASWDATGGNQPQHF.